Following are 8 T cell receptor beta chains from one sample sequenced in a study of cytomegalovirus exposure and HLA in healthy donors. PCR primers comprised 60 Vbeta and 13 Jbeta primers. Libraries were prepared by immunoSEQ multiplex PCR; TCRdb keeps only in-frame clonotypes and omits some of them. This table holds about 140,000 clones, around 75% found once. The source material was PBMCs. The receptors were gathered from a woman aged 30 to 39 in good health and CMV-seronegative.

This clone was seen once. V gene TRBV13 combines with J gene TRBJ1-2; 7 bases are a match to TRBD1. The CDR3 sequence is 13 residues long. Germline CDR1 reads PRHDT; CDR2 reads FYEKMQ (reference sequence). Trimming removed 3 bases from V and 7 bases from J; junction bases left unmatched: 5. The CDR3 sequence is CASSFRTGSGYTF. The CDR3 DNA follows: TGTGCCAGCAGCTTTAGGACAGGCAGTGGCTACACCTTC.

This chain connects TRBV6-5 to TRBJ1-1; 10 nucleotides agree with TRBD1. CDR1 is MNHEY and CDR2 is SVGAGI in the germline V gene. V was clipped by 2 bases and J by 11 bases; unmatched bases: 14. The CDR3 spans 16 residues. The CDR3 bases are TGTGCCAGCAGTTACCGACAGGGGGCTACGCTAAATAAGGCTTTCTTT. Amino acid sequence: CASSYRQGATLNKAFF.

The rearrangement links TRBV19 to TRBJ2-7; 7 bases line up with TRBD1. The CDR3 runs to 16 residues. The germline CDR1 and CDR2 sequences are LNHDA and SQIVND (reference sequence). Trimming cost V 2 bases and J 6 bases; bases outside gene matches: 13. The DNA of the CDR3 is TGTGCCAGTAGTATAACCCCCCGACAGGGCACTGCCGAGCAGTACTTC. Its translation is CASSITPRQGTAEQYF. Using reference TRBV19 and TRBJ2-7 for the parts outside the CDR3, the full variable domain is DGGITQSPKYLFRKEGQNVTLSCEQNLNHDAMYWYRQDPGQGLRLIYYSQIVNDFQKGDIAEGYSVSREKKESFPLTVTSAQKNPTAFYLCASSITPRQGTAEQYFGPGTRLTVT.

Here the CDR3 reads CASRITSGGYNEQFF. The CDR3 DNA is TGTGCCAGCCGAATTACTAGCGGAGGGTACAATGAGCAGTTCTTC. The chain joins TRBV6-6 to TRBJ2-1; 8 nucleotides match TRBD2. The CDR3 has 15 amino acids. The junction had 10 bases not matched to a gene; V was cut back by 8 bases and J by 4 bases. Germline CDR1 is MNHNY and CDR2 is SVGAGI (reference sequence).

The V and J genes are TRBV6-5 and TRBJ2-7; no firm D call. V lost 6 bases and J 0 bases, leaving 12 bases between the germline ends. The V gene's germline CDR1 is MNHEY and CDR2 SVGAGI. The CDR3 extends over 14 amino acids. CDR3 nucleotide sequence: TGTGCCAGCAGCCCACGTTTCAGCTCCTACGAGCAGTACTTC. Protein product: CASSPRFSSYEQYF.

The CDR3: CSSSRGSSYNEQFF. DNA of the CDR3: TGCAGCTCATCCCGCGGAAGCTCCTACAATGAGCAGTTCTTC. The chain employs TRBV29-1 and TRBJ2-1, with D hard to call. This CDR3 contains 14 residues. V lost 8 bases and J 0 bases, leaving 14 bases between the germline ends. The germline gives CDR1 SQVTM, CDR2 ANQGSEA.

This chain links TRBV28 with TRBJ1-4; D gene ambiguous. Germline V gene lookup returns CDR1 MDHEN and CDR2 SYDVKM. This CDR3 has 16 residues. V gave up 3 bases and J gave up 7 bases, with 18 bases separating them. Here the CDR3 reads CASSFRSIGGFEKLFF. The DNA for the CDR3 is TGTGCCAGCAGTTTTAGGAGTATTGGAGGGTTTGAAAAACTGTTTTTT. Variable domain in full (rest from reference TRBV28 and TRBJ1-4): DVKVTQSSRYLVKRTGEKVFLECVQDMDHENMFWYRQDPGLGLRLIYFSYDVKMKEKGDIPEGYSVSREKKERFSLILESASTNQTSMYLCASSFRSIGGFEKLFFGSGTQLSVL.

For the CDR3, the DNA is TGTGCCAGCAGCTCGGGACAGGGGGATCAAGAGACCCAGTACTTC. Translation: CASSSGQGDQETQYF. The chain carries TRBV7-9 and TRBJ2-5, with 11 bases matching TRBD1. CDR3 length: 15 residues. Per the germline V gene, CDR1 is SEHNR and CDR2 is FQNEAQ (reference sequence). V dropped 4 bases and J dropped 2; count of bases not matched to a gene: 3.